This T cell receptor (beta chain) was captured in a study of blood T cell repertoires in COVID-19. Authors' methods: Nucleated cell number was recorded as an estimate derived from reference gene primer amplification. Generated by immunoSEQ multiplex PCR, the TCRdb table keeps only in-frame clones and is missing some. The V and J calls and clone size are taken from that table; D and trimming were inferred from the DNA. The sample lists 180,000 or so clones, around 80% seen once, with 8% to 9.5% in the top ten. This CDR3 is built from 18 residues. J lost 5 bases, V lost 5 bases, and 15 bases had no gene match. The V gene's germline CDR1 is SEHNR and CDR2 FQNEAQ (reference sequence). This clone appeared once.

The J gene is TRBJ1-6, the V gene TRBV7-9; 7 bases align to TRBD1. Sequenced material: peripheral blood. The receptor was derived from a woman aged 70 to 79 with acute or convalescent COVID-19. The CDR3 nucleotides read TGTGCCAGCAGCCCGTCACCCTACCGGGACAGAAATAATTCACCCCTCCACTTT. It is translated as CASSPSPYRDRNNSPLHF.